This entry features one TCR beta chain sequence. Its antigen target is currently unknown. No clone much larger than this one lies a single base away; base qualities are absent. This record belongs to a study of T cell changes during pregnancy in multiple sclerosis (dated by TCRdb to between 2019 and 2020). In the study overall: The study examined how the T cell repertoire changed over the course of pregnancy in women with multiple sclerosis.

Counted from cysteine to phenylalanine, this CDR3 has 17 amino acids. Of the read, only the CDR3 DNA is kept; its 51 bases are in frame from base 1. Trimming leaves V shorter by 5 bases and J shorter by 0 bases, with the junction holding 13 bases beyond the gene matches. The germline V gene provides CDR1 SGHAT and CDR2 FQNNGV. Libraries were made using the immunoSEQ multiplex PCR assay. Here the immuneACCESS table is served through TCRdb, limited to in-frame sequences with V and J called. Missing clones are a known gap in these copies; in checked studies unresolved V genes cover under half, and the rest lacks a known reason. The sample table lists fewer than 50,000 clones, under 95% of them with a count of one. Of the sample, roughly 0.66% is held by the ten largest clones.

The material sequenced was CD4+ T cells from peripheral blood mononuclear cells, taken in the second trimester of pregnancy. The receptor chain draws on TRBV11-2 and TRBJ2-7, with TRBD2 matching 7 junction bases. This clonotype originated in a female donor in good health, enrolled as a control in a pregnancy study. The CDR3 region reads CASSPRPQAGVSYEQYF. The DNA is TGTGCCAGCAGCCCAAGGCCACAGGCGGGGGTCTCCTACGAGCAGTACTTC. Reference TRBV11-2 and TRBJ2-7 genes cover what lies past the CDR3, so the full variable domain is EAGVAQSPRYKIIEKRQSVAFWCNPISGHATLYWYQQILGQGPKLLIQFQNNGVVDDSQLPKDRFSAERLKGVDSTLKIQPAKLEDSAVYLCASSPRPQAGVSYEQYFGPGTRLTVT.